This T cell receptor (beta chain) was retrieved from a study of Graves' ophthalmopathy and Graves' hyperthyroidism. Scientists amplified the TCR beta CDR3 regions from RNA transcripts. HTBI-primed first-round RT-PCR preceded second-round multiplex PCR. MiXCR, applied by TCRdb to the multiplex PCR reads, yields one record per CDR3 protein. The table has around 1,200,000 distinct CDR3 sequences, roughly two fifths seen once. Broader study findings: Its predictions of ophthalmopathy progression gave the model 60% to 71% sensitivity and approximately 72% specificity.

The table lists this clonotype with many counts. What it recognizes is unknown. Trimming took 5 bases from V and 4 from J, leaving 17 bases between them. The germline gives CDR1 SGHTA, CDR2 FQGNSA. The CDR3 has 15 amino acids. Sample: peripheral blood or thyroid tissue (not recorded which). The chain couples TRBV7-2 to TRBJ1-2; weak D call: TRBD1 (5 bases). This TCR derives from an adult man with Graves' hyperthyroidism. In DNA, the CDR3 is TGTGCCAGCAGCCTCGGGGCTAGAGTTGGCTATGGCTACACCTTC. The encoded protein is CASSLGARVGYGYTF.